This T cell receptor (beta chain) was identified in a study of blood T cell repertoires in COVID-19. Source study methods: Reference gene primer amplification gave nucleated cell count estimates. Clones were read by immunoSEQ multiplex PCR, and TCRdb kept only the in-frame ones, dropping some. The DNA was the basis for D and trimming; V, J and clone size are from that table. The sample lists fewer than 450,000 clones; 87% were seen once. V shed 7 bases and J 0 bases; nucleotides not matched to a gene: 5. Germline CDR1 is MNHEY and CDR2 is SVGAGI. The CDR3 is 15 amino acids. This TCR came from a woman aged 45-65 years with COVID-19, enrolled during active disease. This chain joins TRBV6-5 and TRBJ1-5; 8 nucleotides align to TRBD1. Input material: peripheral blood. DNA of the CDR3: TGTGCCAGCACCGCAGACAGGGGTAGCAATCAGCCCCAGCATTTT. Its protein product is CASTADRGSNQPQHF.